This T cell receptor (beta chain) was recovered during a study of cytomegalovirus exposure and HLA in healthy donors. About this clone itself: Its specificity is not known.

Notes on the study in general: Researchers counted around 180 TCR beta chains as cytomegalovirus-associated. Despite most TCR sequences being rare, some public TCRs occurred in many donors.

Here immunoSEQ multiplex PCR was the method, and the copy in TCRdb shows in-frame clones only, minus some. The sample holds a few hundred thousand clones, roughly 85% seen once. The germline V gene encodes CDR1 SGHDT and CDR2 YYEEEE. V was pared by 4 bases and J by 4 bases, with 9 bases between. The CDR3 spans 13 residues. The sequence was collected from a woman aged 18-29 years in good health and CMV-seronegative. The sample comprised PBMCs. The chain joins TRBV5-6 to TRBJ2-1; tentatively, D is TRBD2 (5 bases). The CDR3 loop is CASSTRTYNEQFF. DNA of the CDR3: TGTGCCAGCAGCACACGGACTTACAATGAGCAGTTCTTC.